This entry describes one T cell receptor (beta chain). Its recognized antigen is unknown. No qualities accompany the bases; no much larger clone lies one base away. Trimming costs V 5 bases and J 1 base, and their ends lie 10 bases apart. Per the germline V gene, SGHDT is the CDR1 and YYEEEE is the CDR2. From the cysteine up to the phenylalanine, the CDR3 has a length of 14 residues. Left in the record is the CDR3 DNA by itself, 42 bases read in frame from the first base. Amplification of TCR beta CDR3 regions was carried out from RNA transcripts. The TCR CDR3 was subjected to a first round of RT-PCR using the HTBI primer set and the Qiagen OneStep RT-PCR kit. Libraries were constructed in a second round of multiplex PCR, after which size selection and purification were performed. Paired-end sequencing of the libraries was performed with 100 bp reads on an Illumina HiSeq2000. Per the authors' processing: SOAPnuke was used to process the raw data, with reads discarded if the reads contained adapters or uncalled bases, had a mean Phred below 15, or lacked an exact constant-primer or identifier match. High-quality paired reads were merged with COPE v1.2.5, and unique nucleotide sequences were defined as clonotypes. Clonotypes were aligned to IMGT TRBV, TRBD and TRBJ reference segments using MiTCR v1.1. Only V-J combinations with frequency above 0.0001, covering about 99% of repertoires, were analysed. A TCS score was defined as the ratio of F50 (clonal expansion) to E x V (chaos), with BLOSUM62-based TCRdist applied between CDR3 peptides within each V-J. Welch's t-statistics and random forest reduced some 510 V-J features to 10 to 15, which were used in a naive Bayes classifier (R e1071). TCRdb passed the public sequencing reads through fastp at Q25 and MiXCR, retaining productive beta sequences. Identical CDR3 proteins give one entry, which carries the most common genes and DNA. These V and J calls derive from TCRdb rather than the authors' analysis. The sample table records 400,000 or so distinct CDR3 sequences; over 12% of these occur just once. The ten largest make up under 30% of the sample.

In the ophthalmopathy patients, disease was moderately to severely active, with a Clinical Activity Score of 3 or more, a NOSPECS grade of 4 or more, and a duration of less than 3 months. Any patient with an uncontrolled infection, another autoimmune disease, pregnancy or lactation was excluded. Diagnoses were established on the basis of clinical symptoms, serum thyroxine and TRAb, thyroid ultrasound, and orbital computed tomography. PBMCs were isolated from about 10 ml of fresh peripheral blood by Ficoll-Paque density gradient centrifugation. Total RNA was extracted using Trizol reagent, and RNA quality was assessed on an Agilent 2100 Bioanalyzer. These data originate in a study of T cells in Graves' hyperthyroidism and ophthalmopathy (dated by TCRdb to the late 2010s). Study-wide context: Peripheral blood samples were taken at initial diagnosis, before any treatment was given. TCR Vbeta CDR3 sequencing of some 140 peripheral blood samples (over 40 ophthalmopathy, some 75 hyperthyroidism and 17 progressor patients) is reported in the paper. Whether ophthalmopathy could be predicted prospectively was tested in an independent validation cohort made up of about 20 hyperthyroidism patients plus 17 patients who later progressed to ophthalmopathy. The approximately 97 discovery patients were randomly divided into training and test sets at a 7:3 ratio. In several Graves' hyperthyroidism patients, the study also compared T-cell repertoires from thyroid tissue with T-cell repertoires from blood. After sampling, hyperthyroidism patients received methimazole starting at 30 mg daily, and ophthalmopathy patients received high-dose intravenous methylprednisolone. A discovery cohort of around 100 patients, 43 with Graves' ophthalmopathy and under 60 with stable Graves' hyperthyroidism, was used to find distinguishing TCR V-J signatures. On the study overall, not on this receptor specifically: Ophthalmopathy was separated from stable hyperthyroidism by a 13 V-J signature model, with approximately 90% sensitivity and roughly 81% specificity obtained in cross-validation and 80%/75% obtained in testing. No statistical method was used to set the sample size in advance, and investigators knew the group allocation. Most expanded thyroid clonotypes (frequency above 0.001) were also detected in blood, suggesting blood repertoires may reflect thyroid immune responses. In validation, the model predicted progression to ophthalmopathy with approximately 69% sensitivity and approximately 74% specificity, a median of around six months before onset.

The sequence is built from TRBV5-6 and TRBJ2-4; too little of a D gene remains to name it. The source is a man between 45 and 60 years old with Graves' ophthalmopathy. Sample: blood. The CDR3 corresponds to CASRPAGAKNIQYF. Read as DNA, the sequence is TGTGCCAGCAGGCCCGCCGGGGCCAAAAACATTCAGTACTTC.